The clone carrying this T cell receptor beta chain has a handful of counts. Its antigen is unknown. Combining a sample-barcoded 5' primer with a J-beta primer mix, a second PCR ran for about 6 to 12 cycles. With 12 random nucleotides, a template-switch adaptor tagged each individual cDNA molecule. TCRdb re-called the 5' RACE reads through MiXCR, storing one row per CDR3 protein. The data show about 1,800,000 distinct CDR3 sequences, roughly 27% seen once. This sample stems from a study of blood T cells in healthy people across ages. Study results and caveats: It was the long-lived donors that had more naive CD4+ cells and higher diversity than aged donors.

V was clipped by 5 bases and J by 9 bases, with 17 bases between them. There are 15 residues in the CDR3. Germline values: CDR1 KGHSH, CDR2 LQKENI. The sample was blood. This TCR came from a woman in her 30s in good health. The J gene is TRBJ1-6, the V gene TRBV18; D is possibly TRBD1 (5 bases). In DNA, the CDR3 is TGTGCCAGCTCAACCTCCCGGGACCCCACTTCACCCCTCCACTTT. Its translation is CASSTSRDPTSPLHF.